The 30 T cell receptor beta chains reported below all come from one sample, sequenced in a study of blood T cell repertoires in COVID-19. Method: immunoSEQ multiplex PCR; TCRdb's copy keeps in-frame clones and lacks some. The data contain roughly 200,000 clones, roughly 88% of them singletons. Sequenced input: PBMCs or T cells enriched from blood (not recorded which). The receptors were sampled from a man in his forties with acute COVID-19.

Of note for this clone: At the DNA level, this CDR3 is encoded by other sequences in the same sample as well. V gene TRBV9 combines with J gene TRBJ2-1; 11 bases are shared with TRBD2. V shed 2 bases and J 4 bases; nucleotides not matched to a gene: 2. CDR1 and CDR2 (germline): SGDLS, YYNGEE. The CDR3 loop spans 15 amino acids. CDR3 coding DNA: TGTGCCAGCAGCGTCGGGACTAGCGGATACAATGAGCAGTTCTTC. This gives the protein CASSVGTSGYNEQFF.

Concerning this clone itself: One end of the junction is discordant with germline, which a read error may explain. This rearrangement joins TRBV3-1 (or the pseudogene TRBV3-2) to TRBJ2-1, with 8 bases fitting TRBD2. The CDR3 runs to 16 residues. In germline, CDR1 is LGHDT, CDR2 YNNKEL (reference sequence). The CDR3 bases are TGTGCCAGCAGTCCGTCACTAGCGGACTCCCACAATGAGCAGTTCTTC. Translating gives CASSPSLADSHNEQFF.

The rearrangement uses TRBV15 and TRBJ2-7; a weak D match, TRBD2 (5 bases). V lost 1 base, J lost 4 bases, and 5 bases lay in between. The CDR3 sequence is 12 residues long. CDR1 is LNHNV and CDR2 is YYDKDF in the germline V gene (reference sequence). The CDR3 loop reads CATSRAGYEQYF. The CDR3 nucleotides are TGTGCCACCAGCAGAGCGGGATACGAGCAGTACTTC.

The CDR3 DNA follows: TGTGCCAGCAGCTCAAGGACAGGGAGCTCCTACAATGAGCAGTTCTTC. This codes for CASSSRTGSSYNEQFF. This chain joins TRBV13 and TRBJ2-1, with TRBD1 matching over 8 bases. Germline CDR1 and CDR2: PRHDT and FYEKMQ (reference sequence). The V gene end was trimmed by 4 bases and the J gene end by 0 bases; junction bases not matched to a gene: 5. CDR3 size: 16 residues.

The chain employs TRBV27 and TRBJ1-4; no reliable D call. Deletions cut 0 bases from V and 0 bases from J, with 5 bases between. This CDR3 is 15 amino acids long. Looked up from germline, CDR1 is MNHEY and CDR2 is SMNVEV (reference sequence). The CDR3 bases are TGTGCCAGCAGTTTATCCTCTGCAACTAATGAAAAACTGTTTTTT. Translating gives CASSLSSATNEKLFF.

This chain connects TRBV7-2 to TRBJ2-7, with 8 nucleotides matching TRBD1. The CDR3 has 15 residues. CDR1 SGHTA and CDR2 FQGNSA come from the germline V gene. Trimming took 5 bases from V and 2 from J; bases not matched to a gene: 8. CDR3 sequence (DNA): TGTGCCAGCAGCCGGGGACAGGCGCAAACCTACGAGCAGTACTTC. It specifies CASSRGQAQTYEQYF.

The rearrangement joins TRBV6-1 to TRBJ2-7; TRBD1 matches 7 bases. Losses at the gene ends were 2 bases for V and 2 bases for J; bases not matched to a gene: 6. CDR1 MNHNS and CDR2 SASEGT come from the germline V gene. The CDR3 totals 15 residues. DNA for the CDR3: TGTGCCAGCAGTGAAAGTGACAGGGCTCCCTACGAGCAGTACTTC. Translated: CASSESDRAPYEQYF.

The chain carries TRBV7-2 and TRBJ1-2, with D hard to call. This CDR3 region has 13 residues. Trimming stripped 6 bases from V and 8 bases from J, with 16 bases between. The germline V gene encodes CDR1 SGHTA and CDR2 FQGNSA. DNA for the CDR3: TGTGCCAGCAGGCAAACTATGACTATGGGCTACACCTTC. Translating gives CASRQTMTMGYTF.

This clone was detected only a few times. The chain employs TRBV12-3 or TRBV12-4 and TRBJ1-5; unclear D gene. The CDR3 runs to 13 residues. Trimming took 6 bases from V and 3 from J, leaving 9 bases between them. The CDR3 reads CASSLDTNQPQHF. The CDR3 DNA sequence: TGTGCCAGCAGCCTCGACACCAATCAGCCCCAGCATTTT.

This rearrangement joins TRBV28 to TRBJ2-7, with TRBD2 matching over 7 bases. The CDR3 covers 14 residues. Germline V gives CDR1 MDHEN, CDR2 SYDVKM. J lost 3 bases, V lost 4 bases, and 6 bases had no gene match. CDR3 sequence (DNA): TGTGCCAGCAGTTGGGGGGGGAGCGTCTACGAGCAGTACTTC. It codes for CASSWGGSVYEQYF.

CDR3 DNA: TGTGCCAGCTCACAACTCGAGACGCAGTATTTT. Translation: CASSQLETQYF. The rearrangement uses TRBV18 and TRBJ2-3; D is ambiguous. The V and J ends lost 4 bases and 9 bases respectively, with 8 bases between them. CDR1 is KGHSH and CDR2 is LQKENI in the germline V gene. The length of the CDR3 is 11 residues. Supplemented by reference TRBV18 and TRBJ2-3, the full variable domain reads NAGVMQNPRHLVRRRGQEARLRCSPMKGHSHVYWYRQLPEEGLKFMVYLQKENIIDESGMPKERFSAEFPKEGPSILRIQQVVRGDSAAYFCASSQLETQYFGPGTRLTVL.

The CDR3: CSASSPGWGYTF. The CDR3, as DNA: TGCAGTGCTAGTTCCCCCGGTTGGGGCTACACCTTC. The gene calls are TRBV20-1 and TRBJ1-2; unclear D gene. Germline V gives CDR1 DFQATT, CDR2 SNEGSKA (reference sequence). The length of the CDR3 is 12 residues. Deletions cut 3 bases from V and 8 bases from J, with 13 bases between.

This clone came up once. The chain carries TRBV19 and TRBJ2-7, with 8 bases matching TRBD1. CDR3 length equals 15 residues. CDR1 and CDR2 from the germline V gene are LNHDA and SQIVND (reference sequence). Germline trimming cut 5 bases from V and 2 bases from J; bases unmatched to any gene: 8. CDR3 DNA: TGTGCCAGTAGTTTCCTTTGGGACAGGACCTACGAGCAGTACTTC. Translation gives CASSFLWDRTYEQYF.

The chain recombines TRBV2 with TRBJ1-1; D uncertain. The CDR3 is made up of 13 amino acids. CDR1 SNHLY and CDR2 FYNNEI come from the germline V gene. The V end was cut by 7 bases, the J end by 6 bases, with 15 bases between. CDR3 DNA: TGTGCCAGCACCACGAGCTATAGCGCTGAAGCTTTCTTT. Encoded protein: CASTTSYSAEAFF.

In nucleotides, the CDR3 is TGCGCCAGCAGCTTGACCGGGAGCGAGGCCGGGGAGCTGTTTTTT. It translates to CASSLTGSEAGELFF. V is TRBV5-1 and J is TRBJ2-2; possible D gene TRBD2, 6 bases. Looked up from germline, CDR1 is SGHRS and CDR2 is YFSETQ. The CDR3 totals 15 residues. The germline V and J ends were trimmed by 1 base and 6 bases, with 13 bases remaining between them. Using reference TRBV5-1 and TRBJ2-2 for the parts outside the CDR3, the full variable domain is KAGVTQTPRYLIKTRGQQVTLSCSPISGHRSVSWYQQTPGQGLQFLFEYFSETQRNKGNFPGRFSGRQFSNSRSEMNVSTLELGDSALYLCASSLTGSEAGELFFGEGSRLTVL.

This clone was detected only a few times. The rearrangement joins TRBV29-1 to TRBJ2-3, with no clear D. Germline V lookup: CDR1 SQVTM, CDR2 ANQGSEA. The CDR3 covers 10 residues. Trimming took 7 bases from V and 2 from J, leaving 4 bases between them. The CDR3 DNA is TGCAGCGGACTCACAGATACGCAGTATTTT. Residues: CSGLTDTQYF.

The chain links TRBV10-2 to TRBJ1-5, with D possibly being TRBD1 (6 bases). CDR1 and CDR2 (germline): WSHSY, SAAADI. Trimming pared 7 bases from V and 6 bases from J, leaving 16 bases between. CDR3 length: 14 amino acids. The CDR3 loop reads CASNGGGGGQPQHF. The CDR3 DNA reads as TGCGCCAGCAATGGGGGTGGGGGCGGTCAGCCCCAGCATTTT.

The chain uses TRBV21-1 and TRBJ2-7; the table's D call, TRBD1, was not checked against the DNA. TRBV21-1 is annotated as a pseudogene. There are 19 residues in the CDR3. CDR3 in amino acids: CASSKPPEVGARGHYEQYF. For the CDR3, the DNA is TGTGCCAGCAGCAAACCGCCCGAGGTAGGGGCCAGGGGGCACTACGAGCAGTACTTC.

The chain links TRBV3-1 (or the pseudogene TRBV3-2) to TRBJ2-5; 7 bases match TRBD2. CDR3 length: 17 residues. V trimming: 0 bases; J trimming: 5 bases; junction bases outside the gene matches: 12. Germline V gene sequence: CDR1 LGHDT, CDR2 YNNKEL (reference sequence). CDR3 in DNA: TGTGCCAGCAGCCAAGATCGAGGGAGGGCCCTTGGCGAGACCCAGTACTTC. Protein sequence: CASSQDRGRALGETQYF.

This clone was counted once. V is TRBV24-1 and J is TRBJ1-1; TRBD1 aligns across 9 bases. The CDR3 has 12 residues. Unmatched junction bases numbered 7, after V lost 11 bases and J lost 7 bases. Germline V gene lookup returns CDR1 KGHDR and CDR2 SFDVKD. CDR3 coding DNA: TGTGCCAGTTCCGGGACAGGGATTGAAGCTTTCTTT. This codes for CASSGTGIEAFF.

As DNA, the CDR3 is TGTGCCAGCAGCGTAGGTGTGGGAGGGTACTACAATGAGCAGTTCTTC. Translation: CASSVGVGGYYNEQFF. The J gene is TRBJ2-1, the V gene TRBV9; 7 bases are shared with TRBD2. Germline CDR1 SGDLS, CDR2 YYNGEE. The ends lost 0 bases at V and 3 bases at J; junction bases unmatched: 6. The CDR3 length is 16 residues. Filled out from reference TRBV9 and TRBJ2-1, the complete variable domain reads DSGVTQTPKHLITATGQRVTLRCSPRSGDLSVYWYQQSLDQGLQFLIQYYNGEERAKGNILERFSAQQFPDLHSELNLSSLELGDSALYFCASSVGVGGYYNEQFFGPGTRLTVL.

The CDR3, as DNA: TGTGCCAGCAGCTCATTCCTAGTGGCGCAGTATTTT. Translation: CASSSFLVAQYF. This chain links TRBV5-6 with TRBJ2-3; no reliable D call. The CDR3 loop spans 12 amino acids. V was cut by 3 bases and J by 10 bases, with 12 bases left in between. The germline gives CDR1 SGHDT, CDR2 YYEEEE. Variable domain in full (rest from reference TRBV5-6 and TRBJ2-3): DAGVTQSPTHLIKTRGQQVTLRCSPKSGHDTVSWYQQALGQGPQFIFQYYEEEERQRGNFPDRFSGHQFPNYSSELNVNALLLGDSALYLCASSSFLVAQYFGPGTRLTVL.

The rearrangement links TRBV5-1 to TRBJ2-3; 10 bases fit TRBD2. From germline, CDR1 is SGHRS and CDR2 YFSETQ. The J segment lost 2 bases and the V segment lost 4 bases, leaving 7 bases of the junction unmatched. CDR3 length: 16 amino acids. The CDR3 DNA reads TGCGCCAGCAGCATCGGGACTAGCGAGTTCACAGATACGCAGTATTTT. Translating it yields CASSIGTSEFTDTQYF. The full variable domain, with the rest looked up from reference TRBV5-1 and TRBJ2-3, is KAGVTQTPRYLIKTRGQQVTLSCSPISGHRSVSWYQQTPGQGLQFLFEYFSETQRNKGNFPGRFSGRQFSNSRSEMNVSTLELGDSALYLCASSIGTSEFTDTQYFGPGTRLTVL.

V usage is TRBV7-9 and J usage is TRBJ2-3; 14 bases align to TRBD2. CDR3 size: 18 residues. Germline assignment: CDR1 SEHNR and CDR2 FQNEAQ (reference sequence). V lost 4 bases and J lost 4; bases outside the gene matches: 10. The DNA of the CDR3 is TGTGCCAGCAGCTCAACCCCAGGGACTAGCGGGAGCTCAGATACGCAGTATTTT. It is translated as CASSSTPGTSGSSDTQYF.

The chain recombines TRBV4-1 with TRBJ1-2; D is possibly TRBD1 (6 bases). This CDR3 has 14 residues. Per germline, CDR1 MGHRA and CDR2 YSYEKL. Trimming stripped 1 base from V and 4 bases from J, with 10 bases between. The CDR3 reads CASSQGTAIYGYTF. As DNA, the CDR3 is TGCGCCAGCAGCCAAGGGACAGCGATCTATGGCTACACCTTC.

The chain carries TRBV11-2 and TRBJ2-1, with a weak D call TRBD2 (6 bases). The germline CDR1 and CDR2 sequences are SGHAT and FQNNGV. Trimming left V 1 base short and J 12 bases short, with 22 bases between. CDR3 size: 16 residues. The CDR3 is CASSLGVAASGRGQFF. The CDR3 DNA reads TGTGCCAGCAGCTTAGGGGTAGCGGCCTCCGGTCGGGGGCAGTTCTTC.

This chain joins TRBV27 and TRBJ2-7, with D unclear. V was clipped by 7 bases and J by 4 bases, with 20 bases between them. This CDR3 is built from 15 residues. Germline values: CDR1 MNHEY, CDR2 SMNVEV (reference sequence). CDR3 amino acids: CASTLWLGGVYEQYF. CDR3 nucleotides: TGTGCCAGCACATTGTGGCTAGGTGGAGTTTACGAGCAGTACTTC.

V usage is TRBV6-6 and J usage is TRBJ2-3, with D perhaps TRBD2 (5 bases). The germline V and J ends were trimmed by 5 bases and 2 bases, with 20 bases remaining between them. CDR1 and CDR2 from the germline V gene are MNHNY and SVGAGI (reference sequence). The CDR3 length is 17 residues. For the CDR3, the DNA is TGTGCCAGCAGTCCGGCGGGTAGGAGCGCAGACACAGATACGCAGTATTTT. Translated: CASSPAGRSADTDTQYF.

The chain recombines TRBV29-1 with TRBJ2-1; 7 bases are a match to TRBD2. The CDR3 covers 15 residues. V was pared by 3 bases and J by 5 bases, with 10 bases of the junction left unmatched. From germline, CDR1 is SQVTM and CDR2 ANQGSEA. The CDR3 region has the DNA TGCAGCGTTGAGGGCGGGAGTCTGGGGGACAATGAGCAGTTCTTC. Translation: CSVEGGSLGDNEQFF.

The chain links TRBV3-1 (or the pseudogene TRBV3-2) to TRBJ2-1; TRBD1 matches 10 bases. There are 15 residues in the CDR3. Per the germline V gene, CDR1 is LGHDT and CDR2 is YNNKEL (reference sequence). V shed 5 bases, J shed 1 base, and the junction held 2 bases outside the gene matches. As DNA, the CDR3 is TGTGCCAGCAGCGTGGACAGGGGGTCCTACAATGAGCAGTTCTTC. Its protein product is CASSVDRGSYNEQFF.